The 23 T cell receptor beta chains listed next were all sequenced from one sample in a study of T-cell reconstitution after alpha-beta-depleted transplantation in children. As it was prepared, the TCRbeta library received unique molecular identifiers. MiXCR, applied by TCRdb to the PCR reads, yields one record per CDR3 protein. The sample holds approximately 980,000 distinct CDR3 sequences, about 29% seen once. Sequenced here: PBMCs, mostly from graft donor cells, sampled 360 days after TCRalphabeta/CD19-depleted stem cell transplant. The receptors here all came from a boy under three years old who had a stem cell transplant for SCID, so the T cells may come from the graft donor.

The CDR3 region has the DNA TGTGCCAGCTCCGGGACAAGTTTTTTCTACGAGCAGTACTTC. This codes for CASSGTSFFYEQYF. The chain combines TRBV6-2 or TRBV6-3 with TRBJ2-7; tentatively, D is TRBD1 (6 bases). Looked up from germline, CDR1 is MNHEY and CDR2 is SVGEGT. V lost 8 bases and J 3 bases, leaving 17 bases between the germline ends. CDR3 length: 14 residues.

This clonotype has more than one count but fewer than ten. The chain links TRBV6-1 to TRBJ2-1; TRBD2 aligns across 12 bases. Losses at the gene ends were 6 bases for V and 6 bases for J; bases not matched to a gene: 15. Germline loops: CDR1 MNHNS, CDR2 SASEGT. This CDR3 comprises 18 residues. The CDR3 coding sequence is TGTGCCAGCAGCCCCATTCTAGCGGGGGGGCCGAGGGGCAATGAGCAGTTCTTC. Its translation is CASSPILAGGPRGNEQFF.

Written as DNA, the CDR3 is TGTGCCAGCAGCTTTCCCAATGGACAGGGGTCGTCCCAGCGTAAGAGAGAGACCCAGTACTTC. It codes for CASSFPNGQGSSQRKRETQYF. The V gene is TRBV11-1, the J gene TRBJ2-5; TRBD1 aligns across 9 bases. V dropped 3 bases and J dropped 4; count of bases not matched to a gene: 24. Germline lookup yields CDR1 SGHAT and CDR2 FQDESV (reference sequence). The CDR3 is made up of 21 amino acids.

This clonotype was seen only a few times. In DNA, the CDR3 is TGCAGTGCTAGAGATCTAAGGGGGGGGGCCTACAATGAGCAGTTCTTC. It encodes CSARDLRGGAYNEQFF. The chain combines TRBV20-1 with TRBJ2-1, with a tentative D call TRBD2 (7 bases). The CDR3 loop spans 16 amino acids. V was trimmed by 0 bases and J by 2 bases, leaving 14 bases between them. Germline V gene lookup returns CDR1 DFQATT and CDR2 SNEGSKA (reference sequence).

V usage is TRBV29-1 and J usage is TRBJ1-2; D perhaps matches TRBD1 (5 bases). V was trimmed by 7 bases and J by 8 bases, leaving 23 bases between them. Germline-derived CDR1 and CDR2 are SQVTM and ANQGSEA. The CDR3 totals 14 residues. In DNA, the CDR3 is TGCAGCGCCGGGGGTTGGGACCCTACCCGGGGCTACACCTTC. Its protein is CSAGGWDPTRGYTF.

This clonotype has more than one count but fewer than ten. The J gene is TRBJ2-3, the V gene TRBV5-1; maybe TRBD2 (5 bases). CDR1 is SGHRS and CDR2 is YFSETQ in the germline V gene. V lost 4 bases, J lost 0 bases, and 15 bases lay in between. The CDR3 totals 16 residues. CDR3 region: CASSPQRWGSTDTQYF. For the CDR3, the DNA is TGCGCCAGCAGCCCTCAGCGGTGGGGAAGCACAGATACGCAGTATTTT.

The table lists this clonotype with a count of one. This chain joins TRBV27 and TRBJ1-2, with D maybe TRBD1 (6 bases). V was clipped by 5 bases and J by 6 bases, with 19 bases between them. CDR1 and CDR2 from the germline V gene are MNHEY and SMNVEV (reference sequence). This CDR3 spans 15 amino acids. The CDR3 loop is CASSNPGTPQDGYTF. The CDR3 coding sequence is TGTGCCAGCAGTAATCCGGGGACACCTCAGGATGGCTACACCTTC.

This clonotype was picked up a small number of times. The chain couples TRBV28 to TRBJ2-7; 7 bases are a match to TRBD1. After removal of 2 bases from V and 7 bases from J, the junction contained 5 bases not matched to a gene. The CDR3 spans 13 residues. Per the germline V gene, CDR1 is MDHEN and CDR2 is SYDVKM. The chain's CDR3 is CASSLRQTGEQYF. For the CDR3, the DNA is TGTGCCAGCAGTTTAAGGCAGACAGGGGAGCAGTACTTC.

This rearrangement joins TRBV10-3 to TRBJ2-3, with 7 bases matching TRBD1. The length of the CDR3 is 15 residues. CDR1 and CDR2 from the germline V gene are ENHRY and SYGVKD. Trimming at V came to 6 bases and at J to 0 bases, leaving 6 bases not matched to a gene. CDR3 DNA: TGTGCCATCAGCGCCCAGGGGGTTAGCACAGATACGCAGTATTTT. Its translation: CAISAQGVSTDTQYF.

The chain carries TRBV5-1 and TRBJ2-1; 13 nucleotides agree with TRBD2. The V gene's germline CDR1 is SGHRS and CDR2 YFSETQ. The CDR3 spans 14 residues. J lost 7 bases, V lost 4 bases, and 2 bases had no gene match. Written as DNA, the CDR3 is TGCGCCAGCAGCGCGACTAGCGGGGGGAATGAGCAGTTCTTC. Residues: CASSATSGGNEQFF.

The chain joins TRBV29-1 to TRBJ2-3; D perhaps matches TRBD1 (7 bases). Trimming removed 4 bases at V and 2 bases at J, with 13 bases between. The CDR3 is 14 residues long. Germline V CDR1 and CDR2: SQVTM, ANQGSEA. The CDR3 nucleotides read TGCAGCGTTGGAGGAGGGGGCACCACAGATACGCAGTATTTT. It codes for CSVGGGGTTDTQYF.

This clonotype has only a few counts. V gene TRBV7-2 combines with J gene TRBJ1-1; D not resolved. Germline CDR1 SGHTA, CDR2 FQGNSA. V dropped 3 bases and J dropped 3 bases, with 14 bases sitting between them. This CDR3 region has 15 residues. CDR3 coding DNA: TGTGCCAGCAGCTTCAGAACCGGGAGCCACACTGAAGCTTTCTTT. This sequence encodes CASSFRTGSHTEAFF.

This clonotype was counted only a few times. The gene calls are TRBV7-3 and TRBJ1-1; D unresolved. The germline V and J ends were trimmed by 4 bases and 1 base, with 10 bases remaining between them. The CDR3 loop spans 14 amino acids. Germline V lookup: CDR1 SGHTA, CDR2 FQGTGA. CDR3 nucleotides: TGTGCCAGCAGCTCAGATCCAGGGAACACTGAAGCTTTCTTT. It encodes CASSSDPGNTEAFF.

CDR3 in amino acids: CASSYSQGMNEQFF. CDR3 DNA: TGTGCCAGCAGTTACTCCCAGGGCATGAATGAGCAGTTCTTC. The V and J genes are TRBV6-5 and TRBJ2-1, with TRBD1 as a possible D gene (5 bases). In germline, CDR1 is MNHEY, CDR2 SVGAGI. The CDR3 consists of 14 residues. Deletions cut 0 bases from V and 7 bases from J, with 10 bases between.

This clonotype was seen a few times. The J gene is TRBJ1-2, the V gene TRBV6-5; 12 positions match TRBD1. Germline V lookup: CDR1 MNHEY, CDR2 SVGAGI. Trimming at V came to 2 bases and at J to 7 bases, leaving 5 bases not matched to a gene. The CDR3 consists of 15 residues. CDR3 amino acids: CASSYGGTGGFGYTF. For the CDR3, the DNA is TGTGCCAGCAGTTACGGAGGGACAGGGGGCTTTGGCTACACCTTC.

This clonotype occurred a few times. The genes are TRBV24-1 and TRBJ2-2; D remains unclear. CDR1 and CDR2 from the germline V gene are KGHDR and SFDVKD. CDR3 length: 14 amino acids. V lost 3 bases and J 8 bases, leaving 12 bases between the germline ends. The CDR3 DNA reads TGTGCCACCAGTGATCGTCACCTTGCTGGGGAGCTGTTTTTT. This gives the protein CATSDRHLAGELFF.

This clonotype was counted between two and nine times. The chain is built from TRBV7-2 and TRBJ2-5; 7 bases fit TRBD2. V was clipped by 5 bases and J by 7 bases; unmatched bases: 16. This CDR3 region has 16 residues. CDR1 and CDR2 (germline): SGHTA, FQGNSA. CDR3: CASSLPRASGGVTQYF. CDR3 in DNA: TGTGCCAGCAGCCTCCCCAGGGCTAGCGGAGGGGTGACCCAGTACTTC.

This chain connects TRBV28 to TRBJ2-7; D ambiguous. There are 15 residues in the CDR3. V was clipped by 3 bases and J by 4 bases, with 16 bases between them. Per the germline V gene, CDR1 is MDHEN and CDR2 is SYDVKM. The DNA of the CDR3 is TGTGCCAGCAGTTTGGGGTTAAGAATTTGGTACGAGCAGTACTTC. This gives the protein CASSLGLRIWYEQYF.

In this sample, this clonotype turned up a few times. The germline gene is not matched at one end of the junction; a read error may be the cause. The J gene is TRBJ2-2, the V gene TRBV7-9, with D perhaps matching TRBD2 (5 bases). The CDR3 spans 14 residues. The germline gives CDR1 SEHNR, CDR2 FQNEAQ (reference sequence). For the CDR3, the DNA is TGTGCCAGCAGCCCAGGCAGAAACACCGGGGAGCTGGTTTTT. Its protein product is CASSPGRNTGELVF.

This clonotype was picked up a small number of times. The V call is TRBV27, the J call TRBJ1-1; 8 positions agree with TRBD1. Trimming at V came to 3 bases and at J to 7 bases, leaving 10 bases not matched to a gene. Per germline, CDR1 MNHEY and CDR2 SMNVEV (reference sequence). The CDR3 has 15 amino acids. In nucleotides, the CDR3 is TGTGCCAGCAGTTTGACAACCGACAGGGGTGTTGAAGCTTTCTTT. Residues: CASSLTTDRGVEAFF.

This clonotype has more than one count but fewer than ten. The chain combines TRBV6-5 with TRBJ1-1, with D perhaps TRBD1 (5 bases). Trimming took off 4 bases at V and 4 bases at J, with 13 bases between the two ends. Germline CDR1 MNHEY, CDR2 SVGAGI. This CDR3 is built from 14 residues. CDR3 coding DNA: TGTGCCAGCAGTTCGCCGCGACAGAGCACTGAAGCTTTCTTT. Translation gives CASSSPRQSTEAFF.

V and J are TRBV18 and TRBJ2-1; 8 bases match TRBD1. J gave up 4 bases and V 2 bases, and 10 bases lay outside the gene matches. The CDR3 extends over 17 amino acids. Germline V gene sequence: CDR1 KGHSH, CDR2 LQKENI. The CDR3 DNA reads as TGTGCCAGCTCACCAGGGGACAGGAAAATCCGGTACAATGAGCAGTTCTTC. Its translation is CASSPGDRKIRYNEQFF.

V and J are TRBV10-3 and TRBJ2-3, with D hard to call. Trimming pared 4 bases from V and 2 bases from J, leaving 19 bases between. CDR1 is ENHRY and CDR2 is SYGVKD in the germline V gene. The length of the CDR3 is 17 residues. The CDR3 region is CAISALGFGSDTDTQYF. The CDR3 DNA follows: TGTGCCATCAGTGCACTGGGGTTCGGGTCTGACACAGATACGCAGTATTTT.